The rows below give T cell receptor beta chains drawn from one sample of a study of blood T cell repertoires in COVID-19. TCRdb keeps only in-frame clones here, not all; method: immunoSEQ multiplex PCR. The sample consists of roughly 300,000 clones, 70% to 90% of them appearing once. The sequencing sample was made of PBMCs or T cells enriched from blood (not recorded which). These receptor sequences come from a woman in her thirties who had recovered from COVID-19. Both conserved end residues are trimmed from each CDR3. Each record gives: clone size, J gene, V gene, CDR3 protein. Clone size is stated in some rows and not others, as once, few, many or a class when expanded.

abundance: .
j_gene: TRBJ1-2
v_gene: TRBV6-4
CDR3aa: ASSATGTGDGYT

abundance: .
j_gene: TRBJ1-6
v_gene: TRBV7-9
CDR3aa: ASSPSTGTMNSPLH

abundance: .
j_gene: TRBJ1-2
v_gene: TRBV3-1/TRBV3-2
CDR3aa: ASSHPDRVNYGYT

abundance: .
j_gene: TRBJ1-1
v_gene: TRBV19
CDR3aa: ASSISGRENTEAF

abundance: once
j_gene: TRBJ1-1
v_gene: TRBV5-1
CDR3aa: ASSLAGTLNTEAF

abundance: .
j_gene: TRBJ2-5
v_gene: TRBV24-1
CDR3aa: ATSGDRDWGETQY

abundance: .
j_gene: TRBJ1-2
v_gene: TRBV5-4
CDR3aa: ASSSMTGVNYGYT

abundance: .
j_gene: TRBJ1-1
v_gene: TRBV25-1
CDR3aa: ASSELALGRGNTEAF

abundance: .
j_gene: TRBJ2-2
v_gene: TRBV5-1
CDR3aa: ASSLGHNTGELF

abundance: .
j_gene: TRBJ1-1
v_gene: TRBV7-2
CDR3aa: ASSFRTGRGTEAF

abundance: few
j_gene: TRBJ2-7
v_gene: TRBV6-5
CDR3aa: ASSYNWRGRTYEQY

abundance: .
j_gene: TRBJ2-7
v_gene: TRBV7-6
CDR3aa: ASSSRGAGEQY

abundance: .
j_gene: TRBJ2-6
v_gene: TRBV18
CDR3aa: ASSTTVSGANVLT

abundance: .
j_gene: TRBJ1-5
v_gene: TRBV6-5
CDR3aa: ASSTTKGGQPQH

abundance: .
j_gene: TRBJ1-4
v_gene: TRBV10-3
CDR3aa: AISDRRVDEKLF

abundance: .
j_gene: TRBJ1-2
v_gene: TRBV5-1
CDR3aa: ASSLGRRGRYGYT

abundance: .
j_gene: TRBJ1-2
v_gene: TRBV5-1
CDR3aa: ASSPWTGTNYGYT

abundance: .
j_gene: TRBJ2-7
v_gene: TRBV18
CDR3aa: ASSPNLQLPEQY

abundance: .
j_gene: TRBJ1-2
v_gene: TRBV7-3
CDR3aa: ASSSGQGSYGYT

abundance: .
j_gene: TRBJ2-7
v_gene: TRBV7-9
CDR3aa: ASSFRLRGSYEQY

abundance: .
j_gene: TRBJ1-3
v_gene: TRBV6-2/TRBV6-3
CDR3aa: ASSPRRTGVKPPDSGNTIY

abundance: .
j_gene: TRBJ1-2
v_gene: TRBV19
CDR3aa: ASKVGGGPIGYT

abundance: once
j_gene: TRBJ2-5
v_gene: TRBV5-1
CDR3aa: ASTLANQETQY

abundance: few
j_gene: TRBJ1-4
v_gene: TRBV5-1
CDR3aa: ASSQGPPEKLF

abundance: few
j_gene: TRBJ1-2
v_gene: TRBV27
CDR3aa: ASSFKPGQDHGYT

abundance: few
j_gene: TRBJ1-5
v_gene: TRBV10-1
CDR3aa: ASSVDKDRGQPQH